This T cell receptor beta chain came from a study of blood T cell repertoires in COVID-19. This clone was observed once. Data came from immunoSEQ multiplex PCR; TCRdb stores just in-frame clones and leaves some out. This repertoire shows over 250,000 clones, approximately 91% found once; its top ten account for roughly 0.8%. Germline assignment: CDR1 MRHNA and CDR2 SNTAGT. The CDR3 contains 15 residues. Trimming took 4 bases from V and 1 from J, leaving 11 bases between them. What was sequenced was peripheral blood. The receptor was isolated from a woman in her 30s with acute or convalescent COVID-19. The chain carries TRBV6-4 and TRBJ1-3, with a weak D call TRBD1 (6 bases). CDR3 sequence: CASSAEQGSGNTIYF. In nucleotides, the CDR3 is TGTGCCAGCAGTGCTGAACAGGGTTCTGGAAACACCATATATTTT.